Listed here is a single T cell receptor beta chain. V was cut by 1 base and J by 5 bases, with 11 bases left in between. CDR3 size: 14 residues. Germline-derived CDR1 and CDR2 are LGHNA and YNFKEQ. This sample was taken from a study of T-cell reconstitution after alpha-beta-depleted transplantation in children. The authors prepared the TCRbeta library with unique molecular identifiers. MiXCR, applied by TCRdb to the PCR reads, yields one record per CDR3 protein. The table has a few hundred thousand distinct CDR3 sequences, 9% to 12% seen once. The sequences come from PBMCs from the stem cell graft donor, collected from the stem cell graft. The chain recombines TRBV4-2 with TRBJ1-1, with TRBD1 as a possible D gene (6 bases). The receptor's source is a human donor who donated a stem cell graft to a child with acute lymphoblastic leukemia. The CDR3 DNA reads as TGTGCCAGCAGCCAAGCGGCAGGGGAAACTGAAGCTTTCTTT. Encoded protein: CASSQAAGETEAFF.